The clone carrying this T cell receptor (beta chain) was observed a single time. The antigen remains undetermined. These data belong to a study of shared clonotypes between healthy human individuals. Only in-frame clones appear in the TCRdb table, and some are missing; sequencing was by immunoSEQ multiplex PCR. This table holds 300,000 or so clones, around two thirds found once. Study observations and caveats: Clonotype sharing among donors, it was expected, would be affected by sequencing depth.

Adult Caucasians living in Nashville, Tennessee made up all of the donors. Germline trimming cut 4 bases from V and 0 bases from J; bases unmatched to any gene: 4. The CDR3 extends over 15 amino acids. Germline CDR1 reads SGHRS; CDR2 reads YFSETQ. Specimen: memory CD4+ T cells sorted from blood. Specified subset: CD45RA-negative fraction. This TCR was recovered from a man in his thirties or forties in good health. V is TRBV5-1 and J is TRBJ1-5; 7 bases line up with TRBD1. The CDR3 DNA reads as TGCGCCAGCAGCATCGGGACAGATAGCAATCAGCCCCAGCATTTT. Residues: CASSIGTDSNQPQHF.